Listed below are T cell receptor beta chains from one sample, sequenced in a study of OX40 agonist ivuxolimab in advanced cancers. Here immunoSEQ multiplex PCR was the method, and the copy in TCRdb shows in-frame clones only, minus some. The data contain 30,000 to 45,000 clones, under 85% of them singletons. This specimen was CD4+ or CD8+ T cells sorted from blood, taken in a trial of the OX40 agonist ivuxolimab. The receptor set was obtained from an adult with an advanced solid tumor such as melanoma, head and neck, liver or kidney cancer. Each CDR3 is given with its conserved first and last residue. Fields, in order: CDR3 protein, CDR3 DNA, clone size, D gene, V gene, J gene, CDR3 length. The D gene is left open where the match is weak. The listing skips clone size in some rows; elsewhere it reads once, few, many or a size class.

CDR3 protein: CAISLDSNSPLHF
CDR3 DNA: TGTGCCATCAGCCTGGACAGTAATTCACCCCTCCACTTT
clone size: .
D gene: .
V gene: TRBV10-3
J gene: TRBJ1-6
CDR3 length: 13

CDR3 protein: CASSPSTDTQYF
CDR3 DNA: TGTGCCAGCAGCCCAAGCACAGATACGCAGTATTTT
clone size: .
D gene: .
V gene: TRBV5-4
J gene: TRBJ2-3
CDR3 length: 12

CDR3 protein: CASSDDGNTEAFF
CDR3 DNA: TGTGCCAGCAGTGACGACGGGAACACTGAAGCTTTCTTT
clone size: .
D gene: .
V gene: TRBV2
J gene: TRBJ1-1
CDR3 length: 13

CDR3 protein: CASSVGLATDTQYF
CDR3 DNA: TGTGCCAGCAGCGTAGGACTAGCAACAGATACGCAGTATTTT
clone size: .
D gene: TRBD2
V gene: TRBV9
J gene: TRBJ2-3
CDR3 length: 14

CDR3 protein: CASSLGNRNISPLHF
CDR3 DNA: TGTGCCAGCAGCCTGGGGAACAGAAATATTTCACCCCTCCACTTT
clone size: .
D gene: .
V gene: TRBV11-2
J gene: TRBJ1-6
CDR3 length: 15

CDR3 protein: CASSPERGVVSQYF
CDR3 DNA: TGTGCCAGCAGCCCCGAAAGGGGAGTAGTGTCGCAGTATTTT
clone size: .
D gene: .
V gene: TRBV4-2
J gene: TRBJ2-3
CDR3 length: 14

CDR3 protein: CASSSGTGRSNTEAFF
CDR3 DNA: TGCGCCAGCAGCTCGGGGACAGGGAGGAGTAACACTGAAGCTTTCTTT
clone size: .
D gene: TRBD1
V gene: TRBV5-1
J gene: TRBJ1-1
CDR3 length: 16

CDR3 protein: CASRRSVDTNTEAFF
CDR3 DNA: TGCGCCAGCCGCCGTTCAGTGGACACAAACACTGAAGCTTTCTTT
clone size: once
D gene: .
V gene: TRBV5-1
J gene: TRBJ1-1
CDR3 length: 15

CDR3 protein: CASSSINKDSQETQYF
CDR3 DNA: TGTGCCAGCAGCTCGATTAACAAGGACAGCCAAGAGACCCAGTACTTC
clone size: .
D gene: .
V gene: TRBV7-9
J gene: TRBJ2-5
CDR3 length: 16

CDR3 protein: CSVEDLGDAANEQFF
CDR3 DNA: TGCAGCGTTGAAGACCTAGGGGATGCGGCGAATGAGCAGTTCTTC
clone size: .
D gene: .
V gene: TRBV29-1
J gene: TRBJ2-1
CDR3 length: 15

CDR3 protein: CASSEGSGGYNEQFF
CDR3 DNA: TGTGCCAGCAGTGAAGGTAGCGGGGGGTACAATGAGCAGTTCTTC
clone size: few
D gene: TRBD2
V gene: TRBV6-4
J gene: TRBJ2-1
CDR3 length: 15

CDR3 protein: CASSQARGDNEQFF
CDR3 DNA: TGCGCCAGCAGCCAAGCCCGTGGGGACAATGAGCAGTTCTTC
clone size: .
D gene: .
V gene: TRBV4-1
J gene: TRBJ2-1
CDR3 length: 14

CDR3 protein: CASSLVSGGGPGELFF
CDR3 DNA: TGCGCCAGCAGCCTAGTAAGCGGGGGGGGCCCCGGGGAGCTGTTTTTT
clone size: .
D gene: TRBD2
V gene: TRBV4-1
J gene: TRBJ2-2
CDR3 length: 16

CDR3 protein: CASSSLAGGPASDTQYF
CDR3 DNA: TGTGCCAGCAGCTCCTTAGCGGGGGGGCCGGCCTCAGATACGCAGTATTTT
clone size: .
D gene: TRBD2
V gene: TRBV7-6
J gene: TRBJ2-3
CDR3 length: 17

CDR3 protein: CASSYWDRGENIQYF
CDR3 DNA: TGCGCCAGCAGCTACTGGGACAGGGGAGAAAACATTCAGTACTTC
clone size: .
D gene: TRBD1
V gene: TRBV5-1
J gene: TRBJ2-4
CDR3 length: 15

CDR3 protein: CASSLAFRASPTSYNEQFF
CDR3 DNA: TGTGCCAGCAGCTTGGCGTTTCGGGCAAGCCCGACCTCCTACAATGAGCAGTTCTTC
clone size: .
D gene: .
V gene: TRBV5-6
J gene: TRBJ2-1
CDR3 length: 19

CDR3 protein: CASSFWQGPYEQYF
CDR3 DNA: TGTGCCAGCAGTTTTTGGCAGGGTCCCTACGAGCAGTACTTC
clone size: .
D gene: .
V gene: TRBV27
J gene: TRBJ2-7
CDR3 length: 14

CDR3 protein: CASSIWGVNYGYIF
CDR3 DNA: TGTGCCAGTAGTATTTGGGGCGTTAACTATGGCTACATCTTC
clone size: .
D gene: .
V gene: TRBV19
J gene: TRBJ1-2
CDR3 length: 14

CDR3 protein: CASSAASSGNTIYF
CDR3 DNA: TGCGCCAGCAGCGCAGCCTCCTCTGGAAACACCATATATTTT
clone size: .
D gene: .
V gene: TRBV5-1
J gene: TRBJ1-3
CDR3 length: 14

CDR3 protein: CASSVGTFYEQYF
CDR3 DNA: TGTGCCAGCAGCGTCGGGACATTCTACGAGCAGTACTTC
clone size: .
D gene: .
V gene: TRBV6-1
J gene: TRBJ2-7
CDR3 length: 13

CDR3 protein: CASSLRTGGVTEAFF
CDR3 DNA: TGTGCCAGCAGTTTACGGACAGGGGGGGTTACTGAAGCTTTCTTT
clone size: .
D gene: TRBD1
V gene: TRBV25-1
J gene: TRBJ1-1
CDR3 length: 15

CDR3 protein: CASSPNPHQGFYGYTF
CDR3 DNA: TGTGCCAGCAGCCCGAACCCTCACCAGGGGTTCTATGGCTACACCTTC
clone size: .
D gene: .
V gene: TRBV9
J gene: TRBJ1-2
CDR3 length: 16

CDR3 protein: CASSFLDREETQYF
CDR3 DNA: TGTGCCAGCAGCTTCCTGGACAGGGAAGAGACCCAGTACTTC
clone size: .
D gene: TRBD1
V gene: TRBV7-9
J gene: TRBJ2-5
CDR3 length: 14

CDR3 protein: CASSAHRVGDQYF
CDR3 DNA: TGTGCCAGCAGCGCACACAGGGTGGGGGACCAGTACTTC
clone size: once
D gene: .
V gene: TRBV7-9
J gene: TRBJ2-5
CDR3 length: 13

CDR3 protein: CASSRQQQWETQYF
CDR3 DNA: TGTGCCAGTAGTAGACAGCAACAGTGGGAGACCCAGTACTTC
clone size: .
D gene: .
V gene: TRBV19
J gene: TRBJ2-5
CDR3 length: 14

CDR3 protein: CASSSSGGQYNEQFF
CDR3 DNA: TGCGCCAGCAGCTCAAGCGGGGGTCAATACAATGAGCAGTTCTTC
clone size: .
D gene: TRBD2
V gene: TRBV5-1
J gene: TRBJ2-1
CDR3 length: 15

CDR3 protein: CASSSTSGTSVRPYEQYF
CDR3 DNA: TGTGCCAGCAGCTCCACTTCCGGGACTAGCGTGAGACCCTACGAGCAGTACTTC
clone size: .
D gene: TRBD2
V gene: TRBV7-9
J gene: TRBJ2-7
CDR3 length: 18

CDR3 protein: CASSLVGGFYEQYF
CDR3 DNA: TGTGCCAGCAGCCTGGTCGGGGGGTTCTACGAGCAGTACTTC
clone size: .
D gene: TRBD2
V gene: TRBV5-4
J gene: TRBJ2-7
CDR3 length: 14

CDR3 protein: CASSIVASKAHEQYF
CDR3 DNA: TGTGCCAGTAGTATAGTGGCCAGTAAGGCCCACGAGCAGTACTTC
clone size: .
D gene: .
V gene: TRBV19
J gene: TRBJ2-7
CDR3 length: 15

CDR3 protein: CASSSGTGDTDTQYF
CDR3 DNA: TGTGCCAGCAGTTCCGGGACAGGGGACACAGATACGCAGTATTTT
clone size: .
D gene: TRBD1
V gene: TRBV7-6
J gene: TRBJ2-3
CDR3 length: 15

CDR3 protein: CATSIGTEAFF
CDR3 DNA: TGTGCCACCAGTATAGGCACTGAAGCTTTCTTT
clone size: .
D gene: .
V gene: TRBV15
J gene: TRBJ1-1
CDR3 length: 11

CDR3 protein: CASSHLDGSYNEQFF
CDR3 DNA: TGTGCCAGCAGCCACTTGGACGGCTCCTACAATGAGCAGTTCTTC
clone size: .
D gene: .
V gene: TRBV7-9
J gene: TRBJ2-1
CDR3 length: 15

CDR3 protein: CASSLAGREYF
CDR3 DNA: TGTGCCAGCAGTTTGGCAGGGCGGGAATACTTC
clone size: .
D gene: .
V gene: TRBV28
J gene: TRBJ2-7
CDR3 length: 11

CDR3 protein: CASSESGLAGGTSTDTQYF
CDR3 DNA: TGCGCCAGCAGTGAGTCTGGGCTAGCGGGGGGAACTAGCACAGATACGCAGTATTTT
clone size: .
D gene: TRBD2
V gene: TRBV10-1
J gene: TRBJ2-3
CDR3 length: 19

CDR3 protein: CASSPMGGQGYGYTF
CDR3 DNA: TGTGCCAGCAGCCCGATGGGGGGTCAGGGCTATGGCTACACCTTC
clone size: .
D gene: .
V gene: TRBV9
J gene: TRBJ1-2
CDR3 length: 15

CDR3 protein: CASSVSGGKRNTQYF
CDR3 DNA: TGCGCCAGCAGCGTAAGCGGGGGCAAGAGGAATACGCAGTATTTT
clone size: .
D gene: TRBD2
V gene: TRBV5-1
J gene: TRBJ2-3
CDR3 length: 15

CDR3 protein: CAGSGERSPLHF
CDR3 DNA: TGTGCCGGTAGTGGGGAGCGGTCACCCCTCCACTTT
clone size: .
D gene: .
V gene: TRBV2
J gene: TRBJ1-6
CDR3 length: 12

CDR3 protein: CASSLVGAAPHQYF
CDR3 DNA: TGTGCCAGCAGCTTGGTCGGGGCAGCGCCGCACCAGTACTTC
clone size: .
D gene: .
V gene: TRBV5-6
J gene: TRBJ2-5
CDR3 length: 14

CDR3 protein: CASSSRSGGQETQYF
CDR3 DNA: TGTGCCAGCAGCTCTCGGAGCGGGGGCCAAGAGACCCAGTACTTC
clone size: .
D gene: TRBD2
V gene: TRBV11-2
J gene: TRBJ2-5
CDR3 length: 15

CDR3 protein: CASSVEVTGNTEAFF
CDR3 DNA: TGTGCCAGCAGTGTTGAGGTGACAGGGAACACTGAAGCTTTCTTT
clone size: .
D gene: .
V gene: TRBV2
J gene: TRBJ1-1
CDR3 length: 15